This T cell receptor (beta chain) was recorded in a study of blood T cell repertoires in COVID-19 (TCRdb year 2020). Context from the whole study: Samples covering the acute and convalescent phases of COVID-19 were provided by collaborators in the United States, Italy and Spain. The material from the prospective study consisted of cDNA or gDNA derived from T cells, B-cell-depleted T cells, or PBMCs. Deeply sampled blood TCRbeta repertoires from subjects exposed to, actively infected with, or recovered from COVID-19 were included in the dataset. The repertoires were made available in a free public database intended to serve as a resource for research on the immune response to SARS-CoV-2. Samples came from the ongoing ImmuneRACE study (first 160 participants) plus 1,254 subjects from 6 global collaborators. A de-identified subject ID, COVID-19 status, age in years and sex were almost always included in the sample metadata. HLA class I and class II types, where available, came from metadata supplied by the sample provider rather than from assay-based typing. Results the study describes overall, beyond this receptor: The quantity of clinical and demographic metadata differed by source and by participant and was supplied without curation.

Trimming removed 0 bases from V and 2 bases from J, leaving 7 bases between the germline ends. According to the germline V gene, CDR1 reads MNHEY and CDR2 reads SVGEGT. Taken from cysteine to phenylalanine, the CDR3 has 15 residues. Of the read, only the CDR3 DNA is kept; its 45 bases are in frame from base 1. A second Seattle source provided samples from volunteer blood donors who had recovered from COVID-19. The collaborating institutions used their own protocols to collect whole blood in K2EDTA tubes. For TCRbeta analysis, collaborator samples were shipped as frozen whole blood, as isolated PBMCs, or as DNA extracted from either sample type. TCRbeta CDR3 regions were amplified from genomic DNA by means of the immunoSEQ Assay, a bias-controlled multiplex PCR. The authors processed their data as follows. Nucleated cell counts per sample were estimated from amplification of reference gene primers within the assay. To quantify the absolute abundance of each unique TCRbeta CDR3 rearrangement, sequence reads were collapsed and filtered. For each sample, productive Simpson clonality was calculated as the square root of Simpson's diversity index across productive rearrangements. Imported from immuneACCESS, the table was reduced by TCRdb to in-frame sequences with V and J called. These copies leave out some clones; in studies compared against another copy, an unresolved V gene accounts for under half, and the cause of the remainder is not known. From that table come the V and J calls and clone size; the DNA was used to work out D and trimming. Recorded for this sample are roughly 160,000 clones; about 87% of them occurred a single time. The ten biggest clones cover 3% to 4.5% of the sample.

This clone was detected only once. There is no known antigen for this receptor. There are no base qualities to consult, and no much larger clone falls within one base. The sequenced material came from peripheral blood. The clonotype comes from a woman aged 55 to 70 who had recovered from COVID-19. In this chain, TRBV6-2 or TRBV6-3 is recombined with TRBJ2-2, with the D gene too uncertain to name. The bases are TGTGCCAGCAGTTACTCTGCTAAAAACACCGGGGAGCTGTTTTTT. This translates into CASSYSAKNTGELFF.